This is a list of T cell receptor beta chains from one sample in a study of cytomegalovirus exposure and HLA in healthy donors. Method: immunoSEQ multiplex PCR; TCRdb's copy keeps in-frame clones and lacks some. The sample yields under 200,000 clones, roughly nine tenths seen once. The sequenced sample was PBMCs. The receptors were sampled from a woman aged 30 to 39 in good health and CMV-seronegative. CDR3s include the opening cysteine and the closing phenylalanine or tryptophan. D genes are given only for firm matches. Size is omitted from some rows. Given values are once, few, many or a class for expanded clones.

cdr3_nt	cdr3_aa	clone_size	j_call	v_call	cdr3_length	d_call
TGTGCCAGCAGCGTAGGACTAGCGGGGGGGCACAATGAGCAGTTCTTC	CASSVGLAGGHNEQFF	-	TRBJ2-1	TRBV9	16	TRBD2
TGCGCCAGCAGCTTGGACGGGAGGGCATCGTACAGTGAGCAGTTCTTC	CASSLDGRASYSEQFF	-	TRBJ2-1	TRBV5-1	16	TRBD2
TGTGCCATCAGAACCTGGACTAGCGGGTACAATGAGCAGTTCTTC	CAIRTWTSGYNEQFF	-	TRBJ2-1	TRBV10-3	15	TRBD2
TGTGCCATCAGTGGGGACAGGGCCCGCTCCTACGAGCAGTACTTC	CAISGDRARSYEQYF	-	TRBJ2-7	TRBV10-3	15	TRBD1
TGTGCCAGCAGAAGACAGGGCCCTAGCGGGACCGGGGAGCTGTTTTTT	CASRRQGPSGTGELFF	-	TRBJ2-2	TRBV5-4	16	-
TGTGCCAGCAGCTGGAGTACGGGGGGGTCTTCCTATAATTCACCCCTCCACTTT	CASSWSTGGSSYNSPLHF	-	TRBJ1-6	TRBV5-6	18	-
TGTGCCAGCAGTATTTTTGATTCCAGGGGGCAAGGCTACACCTTC	CASSIFDSRGQGYTF	-	TRBJ1-2	TRBV28	15	TRBD1
TGTGCCAGCAGTAAAGGATCCGAGGCAGTCAGCAATCAGCCCCAGCATTTT	CASSKGSEAVSNQPQHF	-	TRBJ1-5	TRBV27	17	-
TGTGCCAGCAGCTGGACAGGGTCGACGGGGGAGCTGTTTTTT	CASSWTGSTGELFF	-	TRBJ2-2	TRBV11-3	14	TRBD1
TGTGCCAGCTCACCCGACAGGGGGCTAGGCTACACCTTC	CASSPDRGLGYTF	-	TRBJ1-2	TRBV18	13	TRBD1
TGTGCCAGAAGCTTGATGTGCGGGGCAAACACCTACGAGCAGTACTTC	CARSLMCGANTYEQYF	-	TRBJ2-7	TRBV5-3	16	-
TGTGCCAGCAGCTCCCTCGCGGGACTAGCGGCAGACAATGAGCAGTTCTTC	CASSSLAGLAADNEQFF	-	TRBJ2-1	TRBV11-3	17	TRBD2
TGTGCCAGTAGCTTCCCGACTAGCGGGAGGTACTCAGATACGCAGTATTTT	CASSFPTSGRYSDTQYF	-	TRBJ2-3	TRBV19	17	TRBD2
TGTGCCAGCAGTGTACTACAGGGGGCGTCCTACGAGCAGTACTTC	CASSVLQGASYEQYF	few	TRBJ2-7	TRBV6-1	15	TRBD1
TGTGCCAGCTCATCGGACAGTTACAATCAGCCCCAGCATTTT	CASSSDSYNQPQHF	-	TRBJ1-5	TRBV18	14	-
TGCGCCAGCAGCTTGGAGGGCCGGCAGGGGCTCGACGAGCAGTACTTC	CASSLEGRQGLDEQYF	-	TRBJ2-7	TRBV5-1	16	-
TGTGCCAGCAGCTACGACAAGAACTCACCCCTCCACTTT	CASSYDKNSPLHF	-	TRBJ1-6	TRBV2	13	-
TGTGCCAGCAGTGAGGGGGGAGGCAATCAGCCCCAGCATTTT	CASSEGGGNQPQHF	-	TRBJ1-5	TRBV2	14	-
TGTGCCAGTGCCCCGGGACAGGGGGTTCGGGAGACCCAGTACTTC	CASAPGQGVRETQYF	-	TRBJ2-5	TRBV19	15	TRBD1
TGCGCCAGCAGCTTGGGACTAGCGGGAATCTACAATGAGCAGTTCTTC	CASSLGLAGIYNEQFF	-	TRBJ2-1	TRBV5-1	16	TRBD2
TGCGCCAGCAGCTCGACAGGGAGGACTGAAGCTTTCTTT	CASSSTGRTEAFF	few	TRBJ1-1	TRBV5-1	13	TRBD1
TGTGCCAGCAGCGTAGGGGGGCCCCCTTACAATGAGCAGTTCTTC	CASSVGGPPYNEQFF	-	TRBJ2-1	TRBV9	15	-
TGTGCCAGCAGTGTCTTAGCGGGAGCCGAGCAGTACTTC	CASSVLAGAEQYF	-	TRBJ2-7	TRBV6-4	13	TRBD2
TGTGCCAGCAGTCATCGGTCAGGGGCGGACTATGGCTACACCTTC	CASSHRSGADYGYTF	-	TRBJ1-2	TRBV7-2	15	-
TGTGCCAGCACCCTCTTCGACACTGAAGCTTTCTTT	CASTLFDTEAFF	-	TRBJ1-1	TRBV28	12	-
TGTGCCAGCAGGGAACAGGGAGATACGCAGTATTTT	CASREQGDTQYF	-	TRBJ2-3	TRBV2	12	-
TGCAGCGTTGTACTAGCGGACAATGAGCAGTTCTTC	CSVVLADNEQFF	few	TRBJ2-1	TRBV29-1	12	TRBD2
TGTGCCAGCAGTTTATTGGGACAGGCTTTCTACGAGCAGTACTTC	CASSLLGQAFYEQYF	-	TRBJ2-7	TRBV28	15	TRBD1
TGTGCCAGCAGGACAGGGGGCATCTACGAGCAGTACTTC	CASRTGGIYEQYF	-	TRBJ2-7	TRBV2	13	TRBD1
TGCGCCAGCAGTTCTGACAGCAGCTCTGGAAACACCATATATTTT	CASSSDSSSGNTIYF	-	TRBJ1-3	TRBV5-1	15	-
TGCGCCAGCAGCCAAGTATCGGGGGGCGCCGGCTATGGCTACACCTTC	CASSQVSGGAGYGYTF	-	TRBJ1-2	TRBV4-3	16	-
TGTGCCAGCAGCCCCCCGGGGAGGGGCGACGAGCAGTACTTC	CASSPPGRGDEQYF	-	TRBJ2-7	TRBV7-8	14	TRBD2
TGTGCCAGCTCACCTCGGGACAGGGGCTCGGGGCCCCAGCATTTT	CASSPRDRGSGPQHF	few	TRBJ1-5	TRBV18	15	TRBD1
TGTGCCAGCAGGCAGTGGGCTTACAATGAGCAGTTCTTC	CASRQWAYNEQFF	-	TRBJ2-1	TRBV28	13	-
TGCGCCAGCAGTCGGAGCAGGGGGCAGTATATCCTGTATGGCTACACCTTC	CASSRSRGQYILYGYTF	-	TRBJ1-2	TRBV23-1	17	TRBD1
TGTGCCAGTAGTATTCCCCTCCGTGGAGGGCCCCGAGGGGCTTTCTTT	CASSIPLRGGPRGAFF	-	TRBJ1-1	TRBV19	16	-
TGTGCCAGCACCGGGGGGGAGCGCTACGAGCAGTACTTC	CASTGGERYEQYF	-	TRBJ2-7	TRBV5-4	13	TRBD2
TGTGCCAGCAGCTTAGGCAGGCAGGGCCTCACTGAAGCTTTCTTT	CASSLGRQGLTEAFF	-	TRBJ1-1	TRBV7-8	15	-
TGTGCCAGCAGCCAAACACAGGTGAATGAGCAGTTCTTC	CASSQTQVNEQFF	-	TRBJ2-1	TRBV16	13	-
TGTGCCTGGAGTGTCTTCGGGGATGGAGCTTTCTTT	CAWSVFGDGAFF	-	TRBJ1-1	TRBV30	12	-
TGTGCCAGCAGCCCCGGACTAGTAAGCAACGAGCAGTACTTC	CASSPGLVSNEQYF	-	TRBJ2-7	TRBV7-9	14	TRBD2
TGTGCCAGCTCACCACCGGGGCAGGTGATAAGAAGTAATTCACCCCTCCACTTT	CASSPPGQVIRSNSPLHF	-	TRBJ1-6	TRBV18	18	-
TGTGCCAGCAGTGTATTGGACAGGGGAGACACTGAAGCTTTCTTT	CASSVLDRGDTEAFF	-	TRBJ1-1	TRBV27	15	TRBD1
TGTGCCAGCAGTCCCGGGGGGGCCTTCAATCAGCCCCAGCATTTT	CASSPGGAFNQPQHF	few	TRBJ1-5	TRBV28	15	-
TGTGCCAGTAGTATGTCCCGGGACAGTAGGGCTGAGCAGTACTTC	CASSMSRDSRAEQYF	-	TRBJ2-7	TRBV19	15	TRBD1
TGTGCCAGCAAGCGACAGGAACTGCCAGACTATGGCTACACCTTC	CASKRQELPDYGYTF	-	TRBJ1-2	TRBV6-1	15	-
TGCGCCAGCAGCCCCCAGGGGGCGGGTGAGCAGTTCTTC	CASSPQGAGEQFF	few	TRBJ2-1	TRBV5-1	13	TRBD1
TGCGCCAGCAGCTTGGTTCAGGGTGACGGGGAGCTGTTTTTT	CASSLVQGDGELFF	few	TRBJ2-2	TRBV5-1	14	-
TGTGCCAGCAGCTTAGACGGGGGCTCTGGAAACACCATATATTTT	CASSLDGGSGNTIYF	-	TRBJ1-3	TRBV7-9	15	-
TGTGCCAGCAGCTTACCCGGACTAGCGGGAGTTAATGAGCAGTTCTTC	CASSLPGLAGVNEQFF	few	TRBJ2-1	TRBV7-6	16	TRBD2
TGTGCCAGCAGCCCAAAAACTAGCGGGGGAGAGACCCAGTACTTC	CASSPKTSGGETQYF	-	TRBJ2-5	TRBV6-1	15	TRBD2
TGTGCCTGGAGTGTACTTGGCGGGAGCACAGATACGCAGTATTTT	CAWSVLGGSTDTQYF	-	TRBJ2-3	TRBV30	15	-
TGTGCCAGCAGCGACCGGGACTACCTAGATACGCAGTATTTT	CASSDRDYLDTQYF	-	TRBJ2-3	TRBV7-2	14	TRBD2
TGTGCCAGTAGTATAGGGTTTTTGGGACTTCTCTATGGCTACACCTTC	CASSIGFLGLLYGYTF	-	TRBJ1-2	TRBV19	16	-
TGTGCCAGCAGTTCCCTACACAGGGGATCCACTGAAGCTTTCTTT	CASSSLHRGSTEAFF	-	TRBJ1-1	TRBV6-5	15	TRBD1